The 19 T cell receptor beta chains below all came from one sample that was sequenced in a study of cytomegalovirus exposure and HLA in healthy donors. The PCR employed 60 Vbeta primers together with 13 Jbeta primers. Sequenced by immunoSEQ multiplex PCR; TCRdb stores in-frame clones only, minus some. Among approximately 210,000 clones listed, 85% to 90% were seen once. Sequenced: PBMCs. These receptors were collected from a man aged 25 to 40 in good health and CMV-seronegative.

This sequence joins TRBV5-6 and TRBJ2-3; TRBD1 matches at 9 bases. Germline-derived CDR1 and CDR2 are SGHDT and YYEEEE. V lost 4 bases to trimming and J lost 4 bases; unmatched junction nucleotides: 7. CDR3 length: 15 residues. CDR3 sequence reads: CASSRGQGVPDTQYF. CDR3 DNA: TGTGCCAGCAGCAGGGGACAGGGCGTCCCAGATACGCAGTATTTT.

This rearrangement joins TRBV7-9 to TRBJ2-1, with D tentatively TRBD2 (5 bases). Looked up from germline, CDR1 is SEHNR and CDR2 is FQNEAQ (reference sequence). CDR3 size: 15 residues. V was pared by 2 bases and J by 3 bases, with 11 bases between. The CDR3 sequence: CASSLNTEDYNEQFF. DNA of the CDR3: TGTGCCAGCAGCTTAAATACGGAGGACTACAATGAGCAGTTCTTC.

In this sample, this clone turned up once. The chain combines TRBV5-1 with TRBJ1-3; D gene uncertain. The CDR3 sequence is 15 residues long. V lost 4 bases and J 4 bases, leaving 15 bases between the germline ends. Germline CDR1 is SGHRS and CDR2 is YFSETQ. This CDR3 is CASSERSLGGNTIYF. As DNA, the CDR3 is TGCGCCAGCAGCGAGCGAAGCCTCGGAGGAAACACCATATATTTT.

The chain combines TRBV15 with TRBJ1-4; D is unclear. Trimming took 6 bases from V and 6 from J, leaving 8 bases between them. Germline loops: CDR1 LNHNV, CDR2 YYDKDF (reference sequence). The CDR3 extends over 12 amino acids. The CDR3 DNA follows: TGTGCCACCAGTTGGGCTGATGAAAAACTGTTTTTT. Protein: CATSWADEKLFF.

The CDR3 here is CASTSDRANQPQHF. CDR3 in DNA: TGTGCCAGCACCTCGGACAGGGCAAATCAGCCCCAGCATTTT. This rearrangement joins TRBV6-5 to TRBJ1-5; 8 nucleotides match TRBD1. With 7 bases clipped from V and 4 bases from J, the junction kept 6 bases outside the gene matches. Germline V lookup: CDR1 MNHEY, CDR2 SVGAGI. This CDR3 has 14 residues.

Worth noting for this clone: This CDR3 is also generated by other DNA sequences in the sample. The genes are TRBV5-5 and TRBJ1-5; possibly TRBD1 for D (5 bases). V lost 5 bases, J lost 1 base, and 10 bases lay in between. Germline V gene sequence: CDR1 SGHKS, CDR2 YYEKEE (reference sequence). This CDR3 comprises 14 residues. The CDR3 protein is CASRPGISNQPQHF. CDR3 sequence (DNA): TGTGCCAGCAGACCAGGGATAAGCAATCAGCCCCAGCATTTT. The full variable domain, its missing parts supplied by reference TRBV5-5 and TRBJ1-5, is DAGVTQSPTHLIKTRGQQVTLRCSPISGHKSVSWYQQVLGQGPQFIFQYYEKEERGRGNFPDRFSARQFPNYSSELNVNALLLGDSALYLCASRPGISNQPQHFGDGTRLSIL.

CDR3: CASSPGRDSPLHF. The CDR3 region has the DNA TGTGCCAGCTCACCGGGCAGAGATTCACCCCTCCACTTT. The chain combines TRBV18 with TRBJ1-6; D call uncertain. CDR3 size: 13 residues. The V gene lost 3 bases and the J gene lost 8 bases, with 8 bases spanning the gap. The germline V gene encodes CDR1 KGHSH and CDR2 LQKENI.

The chain employs TRBV15 and TRBJ2-7; possible D gene TRBD1, 5 bases. Trimming shortened V by 1 base and J by 6 bases, and 13 bases separated the two germline ends. CDR1 and CDR2 from the germline V gene are LNHNV and YYDKDF (reference sequence). The length of the CDR3 is 14 residues. The CDR3 reads CATSRAQGLSEQYF. Written as DNA, the CDR3 is TGTGCCACCAGCAGAGCCCAGGGATTATCCGAGCAGTACTTC.

J is TRBJ2-7 and V is TRBV2, with 12 positions matching TRBD1. CDR3 length: 15 amino acids. CDR1 is SNHLY, CDR2 FYNNEI, per germline. J lost 4 bases, V lost 6 bases, and 7 bases had no gene match. CDR3 bases: TGTGCCAGCAGCCGGGGACAGGGGGCGTTTTACGAGCAGTACTTC. Translated, it gives CASSRGQGAFYEQYF.

The V and J genes are TRBV28 and TRBJ2-7, with 7 bases lining up with TRBD1. Germline values: CDR1 MDHEN, CDR2 SYDVKM. This CDR3 has 12 amino acids. The V gene end was trimmed by 5 bases and the J gene end by 6 bases; junction bases not matched to a gene: 4. The CDR3 is CASSPSGGEQYF. CDR3 nucleotides: TGTGCCAGCAGTCCCTCAGGGGGCGAGCAGTACTTC. Using reference TRBV28 and TRBJ2-7 for the parts outside the CDR3, the full variable domain is DVKVTQSSRYLVKRTGEKVFLECVQDMDHENMFWYRQDPGLGLRLIYFSYDVKMKEKGDIPEGYSVSREKKERFSLILESASTNQTSMYLCASSPSGGEQYFGPGTRLTVT.

The chain recombines TRBV10-3 with TRBJ2-4; TRBD1 aligns across 7 bases. CDR3 length: 14 residues. V dropped 6 bases and J dropped 5; count of bases not matched to a gene: 7. Per the germline V gene, CDR1 is ENHRY and CDR2 is SYGVKD. The CDR3 here is CAISHPGTENIQYF. The CDR3 region has the DNA TGTGCCATCAGCCATCCCGGGACAGAAAACATTCAGTACTTC.

This sequence joins TRBV11-2 and TRBJ2-1; 9 bases agree with TRBD1. V gave up 1 base and J gave up 9 bases; unmatched junction bases: 13. The CDR3 length is 17 residues. CDR1 is SGHAT and CDR2 is FQNNGV in the germline V gene. CDR3: CASSLGGGGQGVSEQFF. CDR3 sequence (DNA): TGTGCCAGCAGCTTAGGAGGGGGGGGACAGGGCGTCAGTGAGCAGTTCTTC.

This clone has only one observation. The chain couples TRBV5-8 to TRBJ2-5; 9 positions match TRBD1. V dropped 5 bases and J dropped 5; count of bases not matched to a gene: 13. Germline V gene sequence: CDR1 SGHTS, CDR2 YDEGEE. The CDR3 contains 16 residues. The CDR3 DNA follows: TGTGCCAGCAGGTCCTCGAGATACAGGGGGCGGGAGACCCAGTACTTC. Its protein is CASRSSRYRGRETQYF.

This clone appeared a single time. The chain employs TRBV4-2 and TRBJ1-1, with D possibly matching TRBD1 (5 bases). The germline V gene encodes CDR1 LGHNA and CDR2 YNFKEQ. The V and J ends lost 0 bases and 4 bases respectively, with 12 bases between them. CDR3 length: 15 residues. The CDR3 region is CASSQEGGESTEAFF. In DNA, the CDR3 is TGTGCCAGCAGCCAAGAAGGAGGGGAGAGCACTGAAGCTTTCTTT.

This clone has just one count. V and J are TRBV10-1 and TRBJ2-7; 8 bases line up with TRBD1. This CDR3 has 13 amino acids. CDR1 and CDR2 from the germline V gene are WNHNN and SYGVQD (reference sequence). The V gene end was trimmed by 4 bases and the J gene end by 5 bases; junction bases not matched to a gene: 4. CDR3: CASSAVTGDEQYF. CDR3 bases: TGCGCCAGCAGTGCGGTGACAGGGGACGAGCAGTACTTC.

The J gene is TRBJ1-1, the V gene TRBV6-4; D uncertain. The length of the CDR3 is 13 residues. Trimming pared 5 bases from V and 0 bases from J, leaving 7 bases between. CDR1 is MRHNA, CDR2 SNTAGT, per germline. The CDR3 is CASSRFMNTEAFF. CDR3 in DNA: TGTGCCAGCAGTCGGTTCATGAACACTGAAGCTTTCTTT.

In its sample, this clone was seen a few times. The rearrangement joins TRBV7-2 to TRBJ2-1, with TRBD1 as a possible D gene (6 bases). The germline V gene encodes CDR1 SGHTA and CDR2 FQGNSA. V was shortened by 6 bases and J by 1 base, with 13 bases between the two germline ends. The CDR3 totals 15 residues. CDR3 sequence (DNA): TGTGCCAGCAGAAAAGACAGGACTTCCTACAATGAGCAGTTCTTC. As protein: CASRKDRTSYNEQFF. Complete variable domain (other parts from reference TRBV7-2 and TRBJ2-1): GAGVSQSPSNKVTEKGKDVELRCDPISGHTALYWYRQSLGQGLEFLIYFQGNSAPDKSGLPSDRFSAERTGGSVSTLTIQRTQQEDSAVYLCASRKDRTSYNEQFFGPGTRLTVL.

This chain links TRBV7-9 with TRBJ2-1; D perhaps matches TRBD2 (7 bases). The CDR3 has 14 residues. V shed 3 bases and J shed 9 bases, with 15 bases lying between them. Germline values: CDR1 SEHNR, CDR2 FQNEAQ (reference sequence). In DNA, the CDR3 is TGTGCCAGCAGCTTTGTGGGGGGGCCCAGTGAGCAGTTCTTC. It specifies CASSFVGGPSEQFF.

The count of this clone is one. The chain links TRBV13 to TRBJ2-5; 9 bases are shared with TRBD2. The CDR3 is 18 amino acids. Unmatched junction bases numbered 12, after V lost 2 bases and J lost 2 bases. The germline V gene has CDR1 PRHDT and CDR2 FYEKMQ (reference sequence). CDR3 nucleotide sequence: TGTGCCAGCAGCTTAAGGTTTGGCGGGAGGGCCGATCAAGAGACCCAGTACTTC. It is translated as CASSLRFGGRADQETQYF. The full variable domain, in which reference TRBV13 and TRBJ2-5 provide the parts outside the CDR3, is AAGVIQSPRHLIKEKRETATLKCYPIPRHDTVYWYQQGPGQDPQFLISFYEKMQSDKGSIPDRFSAQQFSDYHSELNMSSLELGDSALYFCASSLRFGGRADQETQYFGPGTRLLVL.